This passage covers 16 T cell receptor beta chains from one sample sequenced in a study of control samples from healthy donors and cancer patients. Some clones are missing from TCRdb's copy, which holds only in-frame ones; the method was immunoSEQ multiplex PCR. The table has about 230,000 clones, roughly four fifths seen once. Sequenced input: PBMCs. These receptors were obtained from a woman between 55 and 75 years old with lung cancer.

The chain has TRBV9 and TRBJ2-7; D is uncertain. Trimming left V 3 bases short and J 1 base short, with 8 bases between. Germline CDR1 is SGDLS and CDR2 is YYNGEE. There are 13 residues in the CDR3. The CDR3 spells CASSAEESYEQYF. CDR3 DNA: TGTGCCAGCAGCGCAGAAGAGTCCTACGAGCAGTACTTC.

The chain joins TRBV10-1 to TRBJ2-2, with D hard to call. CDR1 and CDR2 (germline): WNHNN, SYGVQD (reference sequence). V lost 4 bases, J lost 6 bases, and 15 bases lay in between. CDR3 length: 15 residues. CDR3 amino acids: CASSGGNAPSGELFF. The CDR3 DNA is TGCGCCAGCAGTGGAGGTAACGCTCCCTCCGGGGAGCTGTTTTTT.

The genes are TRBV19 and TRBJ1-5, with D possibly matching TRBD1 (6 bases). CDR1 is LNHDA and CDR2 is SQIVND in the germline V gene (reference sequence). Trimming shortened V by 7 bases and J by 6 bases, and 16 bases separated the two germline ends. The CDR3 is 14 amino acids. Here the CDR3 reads CASTTVQGPQPQHF. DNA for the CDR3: TGTGCCAGTACCACTGTACAGGGCCCTCAGCCCCAGCATTTT.

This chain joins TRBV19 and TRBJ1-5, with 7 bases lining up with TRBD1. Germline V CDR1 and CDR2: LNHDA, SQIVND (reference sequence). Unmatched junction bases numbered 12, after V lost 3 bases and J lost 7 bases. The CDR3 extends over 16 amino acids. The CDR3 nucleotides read TGTGCCAGTAGTATCTCCTTTACAGGGGCTGGGCAGCCCCAGCATTTT. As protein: CASSISFTGAGQPQHF.

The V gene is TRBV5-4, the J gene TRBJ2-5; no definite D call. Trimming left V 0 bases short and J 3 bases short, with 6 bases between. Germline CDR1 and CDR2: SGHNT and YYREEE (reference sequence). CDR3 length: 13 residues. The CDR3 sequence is CASSLAVEETQYF. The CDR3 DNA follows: TGTGCCAGCAGCTTGGCAGTAGAAGAGACCCAGTACTTC.

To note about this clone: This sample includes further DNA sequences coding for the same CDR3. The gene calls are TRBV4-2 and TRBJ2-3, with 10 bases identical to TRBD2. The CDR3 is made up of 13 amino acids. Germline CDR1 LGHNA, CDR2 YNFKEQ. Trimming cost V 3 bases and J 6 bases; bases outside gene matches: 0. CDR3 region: CASSQGLADTQYF. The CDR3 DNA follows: TGTGCCAGCAGCCAGGGACTAGCGGATACGCAGTATTTT.

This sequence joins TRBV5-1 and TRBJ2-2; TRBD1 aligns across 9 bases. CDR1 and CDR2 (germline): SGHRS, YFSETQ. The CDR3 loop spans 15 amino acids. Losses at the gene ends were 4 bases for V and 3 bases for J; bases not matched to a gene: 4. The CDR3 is CASSRWTGDTGELFF. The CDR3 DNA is TGCGCCAGCAGCCGATGGACAGGGGACACCGGGGAGCTGTTTTTT.

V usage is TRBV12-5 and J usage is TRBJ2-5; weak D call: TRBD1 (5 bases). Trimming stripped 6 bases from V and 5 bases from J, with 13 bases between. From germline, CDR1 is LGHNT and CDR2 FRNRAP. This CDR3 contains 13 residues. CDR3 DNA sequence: TGTGCTAGTGGCCGGACACCATCCGAGACCCAGTACTTC. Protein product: CASGRTPSETQYF.

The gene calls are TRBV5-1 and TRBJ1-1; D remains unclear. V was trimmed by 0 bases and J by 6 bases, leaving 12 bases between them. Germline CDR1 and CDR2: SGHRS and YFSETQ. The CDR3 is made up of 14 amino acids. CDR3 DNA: TGCGCCAGCAGCTTGGACCCCCCCGCGGCTGAAGCTTTCTTT. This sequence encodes CASSLDPPAAEAFF.

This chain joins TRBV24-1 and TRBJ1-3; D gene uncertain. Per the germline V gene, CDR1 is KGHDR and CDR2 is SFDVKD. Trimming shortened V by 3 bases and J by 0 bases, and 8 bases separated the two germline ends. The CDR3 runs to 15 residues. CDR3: CATSDPRHSGNTIYF. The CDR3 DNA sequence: TGTGCCACCAGTGATCCCCGCCACTCTGGAAACACCATATATTTT.

CDR3 nucleotide sequence: TGTGCCAGCAGCTTTAAATACGAGCAGTACTTC. Amino acid sequence: CASSFKYEQYF. The chain employs TRBV7-9 and TRBJ2-7; D is unclear. Germline CDR1 and CDR2: SEHNR and FQNEAQ (reference sequence). V lost 3 bases and J lost 4, with 4 bases in between. The CDR3 spans 11 residues.

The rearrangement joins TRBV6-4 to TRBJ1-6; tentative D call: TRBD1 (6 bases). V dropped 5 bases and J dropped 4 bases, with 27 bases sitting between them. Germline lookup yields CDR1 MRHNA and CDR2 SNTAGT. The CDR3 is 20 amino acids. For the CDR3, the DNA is TGTGCCAGCAGTCCTTATAGGCAGGGGCACCCCCTAGTTTATAATTCACCCCTCCACTTT. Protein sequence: CASSPYRQGHPLVYNSPLHF.

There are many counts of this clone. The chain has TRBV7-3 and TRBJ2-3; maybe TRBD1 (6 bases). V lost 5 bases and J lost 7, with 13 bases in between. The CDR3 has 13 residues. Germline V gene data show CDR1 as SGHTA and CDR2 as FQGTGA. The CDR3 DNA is TGTGCCAGCAGCCCCCAACAGGGTTATACGCAGTATTTT. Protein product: CASSPQQGYTQYF.

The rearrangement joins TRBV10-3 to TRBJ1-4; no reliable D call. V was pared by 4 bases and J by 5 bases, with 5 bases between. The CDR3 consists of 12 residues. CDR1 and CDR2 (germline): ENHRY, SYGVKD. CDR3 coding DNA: TGTGCCATCAGTGCTAGGAATGAAAAACTGTTTTTT. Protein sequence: CAISARNEKLFF.

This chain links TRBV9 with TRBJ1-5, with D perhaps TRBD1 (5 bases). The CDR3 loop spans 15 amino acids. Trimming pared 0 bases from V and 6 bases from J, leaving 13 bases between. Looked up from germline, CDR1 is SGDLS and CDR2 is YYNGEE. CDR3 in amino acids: CASSVAAGRGQPQHF. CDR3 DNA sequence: TGTGCCAGCAGCGTAGCTGCGGGGCGGGGTCAGCCCCAGCATTTT.

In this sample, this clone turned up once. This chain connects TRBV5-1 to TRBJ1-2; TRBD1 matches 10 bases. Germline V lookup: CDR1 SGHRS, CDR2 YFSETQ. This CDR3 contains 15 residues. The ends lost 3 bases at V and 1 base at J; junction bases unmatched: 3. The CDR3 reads CASSSRTGGNYGYTF. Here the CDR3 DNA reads TGCGCCAGCAGCTCGCGGACAGGGGGTAACTATGGCTACACCTTC.